Following are 2 T cell receptor beta chains from one sample sequenced in a study of radiotherapy plus CTLA-4 blockade in lung cancer. Only in-frame clones appear in the TCRdb table, and some are missing; sequencing was by immunoSEQ multiplex PCR. The sample consists of about 38,000 clones, about three quarters of them appearing once. The sample here was peripheral blood, taken from a patient treated with radiotherapy plus ipilimumab. The receptors were gathered from a human donor with non-small cell lung cancer who had stable disease on radiotherapy plus ipilimumab.

The chain couples TRBV19 to TRBJ1-5; the D is unclear. Trimming took off 8 bases at V and 0 bases at J, with 5 bases between the two ends. The CDR3 is made up of 12 amino acids. Germline V lookup: CDR1 LNHDA, CDR2 SQIVND (reference sequence). Here the CDR3 DNA reads TGTGCCAGTCGGGATAGCAATCAGCCCCAGCATTTT. This encodes CASRDSNQPQHF.

The chain uses TRBV7-7 and TRBJ2-2; maybe TRBD1 (5 bases). Germline values: CDR1 SSHAT, CDR2 FNYEAQ (reference sequence). This CDR3 comprises 16 residues. Deletions cut 6 bases from V and 0 bases from J, with 14 bases between. The CDR3 DNA sequence: TGTGCCAGCAGTTCCTCCCCACAGGCGAACACCGGGGAGCTGTTTTTT. This gives the protein CASSSSPQANTGELFF.